This T cell receptor (beta chain) was identified in a study of human T cells and chemical hapten exposure. Time point given: healthy volunteer bleed at 6 weeks. Unfractionated whole blood served as the source for total RNA extraction. V dropped 0 bases and J dropped 2 bases, with 11 bases sitting between them. The CDR3 has 16 residues. Germline CDR1 and CDR2: LGHNA and YNFKEQ. One entry per CDR3 protein results from TCRdb running MiXCR on the RACE reads. The sample includes approximately 81,000 distinct CDR3 sequences, approximately 8.6% of them seen just once. Sequenced sample: whole blood. This chain connects TRBV4-2 to TRBJ1-5, with D possibly TRBD1 on 6 matching bases. The clonotype comes from a male donor in good health. Some clones in this sample may be carry-over from other donors' samples. CDR3 region: CASSQDGRGGNQPQHF. CDR3 in DNA: TGTGCCAGCAGCCAAGATGGTAGGGGGGGCAATCAGCCCCAGCATTTT.